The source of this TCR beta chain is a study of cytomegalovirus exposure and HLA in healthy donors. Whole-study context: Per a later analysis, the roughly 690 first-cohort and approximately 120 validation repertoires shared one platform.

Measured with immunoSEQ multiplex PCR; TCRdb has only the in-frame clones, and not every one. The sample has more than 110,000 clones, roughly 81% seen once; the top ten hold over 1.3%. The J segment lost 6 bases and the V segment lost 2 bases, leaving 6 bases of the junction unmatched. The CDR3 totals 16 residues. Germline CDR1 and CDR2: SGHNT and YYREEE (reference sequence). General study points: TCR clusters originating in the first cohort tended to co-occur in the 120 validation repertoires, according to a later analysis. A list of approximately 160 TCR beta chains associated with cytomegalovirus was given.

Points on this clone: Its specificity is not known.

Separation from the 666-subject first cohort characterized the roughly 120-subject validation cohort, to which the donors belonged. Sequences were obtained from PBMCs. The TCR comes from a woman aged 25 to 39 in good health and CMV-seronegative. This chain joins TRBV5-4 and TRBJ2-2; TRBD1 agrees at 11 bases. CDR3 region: CASSLLGQGVAGELFF. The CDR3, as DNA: TGTGCCAGCAGCTTACTGGGACAGGGGGTAGCCGGGGAGCTGTTTTTT.